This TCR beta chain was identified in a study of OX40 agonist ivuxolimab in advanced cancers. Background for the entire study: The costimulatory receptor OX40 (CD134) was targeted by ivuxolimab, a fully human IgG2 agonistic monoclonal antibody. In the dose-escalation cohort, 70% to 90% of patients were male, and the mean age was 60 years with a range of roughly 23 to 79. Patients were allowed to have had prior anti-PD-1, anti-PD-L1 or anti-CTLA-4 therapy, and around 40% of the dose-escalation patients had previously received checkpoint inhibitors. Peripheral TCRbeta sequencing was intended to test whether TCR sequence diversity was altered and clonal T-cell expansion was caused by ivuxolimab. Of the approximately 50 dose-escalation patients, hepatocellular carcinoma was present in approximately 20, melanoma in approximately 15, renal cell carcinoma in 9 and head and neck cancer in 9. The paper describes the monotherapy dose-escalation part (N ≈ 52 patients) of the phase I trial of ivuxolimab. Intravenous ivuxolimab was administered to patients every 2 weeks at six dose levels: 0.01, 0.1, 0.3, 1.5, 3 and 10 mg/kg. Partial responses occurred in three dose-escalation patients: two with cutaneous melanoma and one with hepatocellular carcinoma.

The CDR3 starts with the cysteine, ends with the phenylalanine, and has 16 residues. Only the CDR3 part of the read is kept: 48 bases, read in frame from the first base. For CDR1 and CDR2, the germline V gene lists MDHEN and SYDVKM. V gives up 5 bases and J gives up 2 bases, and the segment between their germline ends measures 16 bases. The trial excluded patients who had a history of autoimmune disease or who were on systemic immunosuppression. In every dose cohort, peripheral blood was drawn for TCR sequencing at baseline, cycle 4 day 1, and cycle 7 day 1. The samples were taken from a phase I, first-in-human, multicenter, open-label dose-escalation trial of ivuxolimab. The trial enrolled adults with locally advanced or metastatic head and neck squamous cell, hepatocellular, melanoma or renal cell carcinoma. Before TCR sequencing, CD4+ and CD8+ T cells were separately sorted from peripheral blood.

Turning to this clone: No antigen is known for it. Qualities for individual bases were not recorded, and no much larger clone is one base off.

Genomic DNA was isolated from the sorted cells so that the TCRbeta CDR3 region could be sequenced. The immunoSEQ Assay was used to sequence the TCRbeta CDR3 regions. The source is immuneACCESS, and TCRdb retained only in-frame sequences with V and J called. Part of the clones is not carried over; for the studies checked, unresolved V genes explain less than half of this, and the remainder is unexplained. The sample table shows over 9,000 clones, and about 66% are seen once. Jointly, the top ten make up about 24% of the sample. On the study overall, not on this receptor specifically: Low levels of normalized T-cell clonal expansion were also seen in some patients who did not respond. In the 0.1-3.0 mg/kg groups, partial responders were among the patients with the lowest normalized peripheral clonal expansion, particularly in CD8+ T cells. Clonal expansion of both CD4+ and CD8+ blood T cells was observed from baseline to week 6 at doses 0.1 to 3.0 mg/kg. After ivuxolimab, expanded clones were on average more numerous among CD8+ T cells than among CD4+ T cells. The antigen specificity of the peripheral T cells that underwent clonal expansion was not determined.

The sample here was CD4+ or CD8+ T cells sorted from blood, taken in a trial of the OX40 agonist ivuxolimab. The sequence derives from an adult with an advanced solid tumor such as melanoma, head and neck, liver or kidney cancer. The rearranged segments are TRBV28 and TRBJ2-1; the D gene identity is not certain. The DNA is TGTGCCAGCAGTCTCGGACCGGAGATCCCCTACAATGAGCAGTTCTTC. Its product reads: CASSLGPEIPYNEQFF.